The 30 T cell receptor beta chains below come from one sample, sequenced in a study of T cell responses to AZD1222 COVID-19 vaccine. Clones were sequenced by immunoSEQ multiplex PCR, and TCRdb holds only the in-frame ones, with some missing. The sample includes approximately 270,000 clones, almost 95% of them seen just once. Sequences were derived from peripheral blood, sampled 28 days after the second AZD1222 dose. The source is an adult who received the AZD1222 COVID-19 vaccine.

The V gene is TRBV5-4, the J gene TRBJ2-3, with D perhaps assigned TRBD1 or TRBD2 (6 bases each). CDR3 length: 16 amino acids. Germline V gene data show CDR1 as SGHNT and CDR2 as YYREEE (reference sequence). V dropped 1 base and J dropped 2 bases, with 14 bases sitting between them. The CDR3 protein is CASSLKGGILTDTQYF. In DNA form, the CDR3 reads TGTGCCAGCAGCTTGAAAGGGGGGATCCTCACAGATACGCAGTATTTT.

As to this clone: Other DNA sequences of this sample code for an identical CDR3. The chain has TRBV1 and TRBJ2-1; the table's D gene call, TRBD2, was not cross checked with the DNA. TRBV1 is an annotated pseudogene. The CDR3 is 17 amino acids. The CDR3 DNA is TGCACCAGCAGCCAAGGGGCTAGCGGGGGACAACACAATGAGCAGTTCTTC. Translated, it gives CTSSQGASGGQHNEQFF.

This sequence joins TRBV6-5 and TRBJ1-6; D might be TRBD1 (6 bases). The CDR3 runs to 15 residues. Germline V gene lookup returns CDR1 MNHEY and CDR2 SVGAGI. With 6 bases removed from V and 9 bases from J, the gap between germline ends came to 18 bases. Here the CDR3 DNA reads TGTGCCAGCAGGTACAGACAGGACCTTTCTTCACCCCTCCACTTT. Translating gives CASRYRQDLSSPLHF.

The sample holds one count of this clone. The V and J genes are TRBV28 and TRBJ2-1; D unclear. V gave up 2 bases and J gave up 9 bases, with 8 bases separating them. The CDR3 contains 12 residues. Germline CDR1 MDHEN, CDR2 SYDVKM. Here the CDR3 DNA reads TGTGCCAGCAGTTTACCGGGCGGTGAGCAGTTCTTC. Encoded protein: CASSLPGGEQFF.

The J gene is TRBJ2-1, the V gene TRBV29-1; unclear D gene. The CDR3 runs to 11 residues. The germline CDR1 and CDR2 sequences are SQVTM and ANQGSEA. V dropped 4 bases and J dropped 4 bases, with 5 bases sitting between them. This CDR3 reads CSVAAYNEQFF. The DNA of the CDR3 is TGCAGCGTTGCAGCATACAATGAGCAGTTCTTC.

The CDR3 coding sequence is TGTGCCAGCAGCTTAGCTGCAGGAGCGACTAGCGGGAGTTCCAATGAGCAGTTCTTC. It yields the protein CASSLAAGATSGSSNEQFF. This chain connects TRBV11-3 to TRBJ2-1, with TRBD2 matching 12 bases. Trimming removed 1 base from V and 6 bases from J; junction bases left unmatched: 13. The length of the CDR3 is 19 residues. In germline, CDR1 is SGHNT, CDR2 YENEEA.

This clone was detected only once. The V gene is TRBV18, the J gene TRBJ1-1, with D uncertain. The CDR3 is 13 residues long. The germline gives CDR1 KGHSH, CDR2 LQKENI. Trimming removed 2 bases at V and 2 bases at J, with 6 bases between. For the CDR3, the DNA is TGTGCCAGCTCACCATCAGCTAACACTGAAGCTTTCTTT. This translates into CASSPSANTEAFF.

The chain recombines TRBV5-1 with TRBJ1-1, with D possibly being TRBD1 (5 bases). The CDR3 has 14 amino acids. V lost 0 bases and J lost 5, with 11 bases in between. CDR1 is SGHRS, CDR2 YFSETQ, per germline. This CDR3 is CASSLGGERTEAFF. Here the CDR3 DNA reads TGCGCCAGCAGCTTGGGAGGGGAGAGGACTGAAGCTTTCTTT.

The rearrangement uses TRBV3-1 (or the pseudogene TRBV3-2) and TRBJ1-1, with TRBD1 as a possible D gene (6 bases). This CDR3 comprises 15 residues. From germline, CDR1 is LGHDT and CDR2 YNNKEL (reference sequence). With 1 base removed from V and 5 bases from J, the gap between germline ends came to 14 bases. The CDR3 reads CASSQGSPRGTEAFF. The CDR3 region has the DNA TGTGCCAGCAGCCAAGGGTCCCCGAGGGGGACTGAAGCTTTCTTT.

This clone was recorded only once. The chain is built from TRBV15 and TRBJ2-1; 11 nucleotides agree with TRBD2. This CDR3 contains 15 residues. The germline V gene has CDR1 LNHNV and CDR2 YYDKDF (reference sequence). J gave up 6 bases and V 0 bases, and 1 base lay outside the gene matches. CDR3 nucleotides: TGTGCCACCAGCAGAGATAGCGGGGGGGCCAATGAGCAGTTCTTC. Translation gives CATSRDSGGANEQFF.

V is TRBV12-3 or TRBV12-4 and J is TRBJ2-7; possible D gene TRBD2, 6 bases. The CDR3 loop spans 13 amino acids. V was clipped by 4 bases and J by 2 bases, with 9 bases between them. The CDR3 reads CASSSRGTYEQYF. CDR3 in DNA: TGTGCCAGCAGTTCGCGGGGAACCTACGAGCAGTACTTC.

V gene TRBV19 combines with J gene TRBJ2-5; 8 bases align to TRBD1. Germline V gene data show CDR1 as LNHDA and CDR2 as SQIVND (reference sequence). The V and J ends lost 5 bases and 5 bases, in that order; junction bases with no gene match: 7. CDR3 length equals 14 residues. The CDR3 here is CASSVQGAGETQYF. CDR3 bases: TGTGCCAGTAGTGTCCAGGGGGCAGGGGAGACCCAGTACTTC.

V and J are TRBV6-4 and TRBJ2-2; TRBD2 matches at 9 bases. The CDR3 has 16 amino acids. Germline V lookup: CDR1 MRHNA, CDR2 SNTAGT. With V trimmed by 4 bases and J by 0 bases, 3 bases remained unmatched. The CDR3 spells CASSVSGGPNTGELFF. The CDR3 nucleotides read TGTGCCAGCAGTGTTAGCGGGGGACCGAACACCGGGGAGCTGTTTTTT.

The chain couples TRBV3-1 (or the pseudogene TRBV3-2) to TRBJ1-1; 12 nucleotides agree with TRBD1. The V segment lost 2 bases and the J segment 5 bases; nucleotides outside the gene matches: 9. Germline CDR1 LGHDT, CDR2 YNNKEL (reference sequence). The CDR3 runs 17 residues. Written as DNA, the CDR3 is TGTGCCAGCAGCCAACGAGGGACAGGGGGCGGAAAAACTGAAGCTTTCTTT. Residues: CASSQRGTGGGKTEAFF.

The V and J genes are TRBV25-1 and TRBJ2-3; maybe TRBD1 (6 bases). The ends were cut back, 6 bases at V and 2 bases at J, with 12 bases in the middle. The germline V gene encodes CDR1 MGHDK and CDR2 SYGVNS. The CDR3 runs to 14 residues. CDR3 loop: CASRKTGITDTQYF. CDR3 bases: TGTGCCAGCAGGAAAACAGGGATCACAGATACGCAGTATTTT.

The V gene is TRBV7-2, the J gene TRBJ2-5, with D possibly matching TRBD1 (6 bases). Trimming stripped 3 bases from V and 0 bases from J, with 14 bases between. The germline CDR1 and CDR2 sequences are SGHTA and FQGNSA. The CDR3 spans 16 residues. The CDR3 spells CASSLQTGTYQETQYF. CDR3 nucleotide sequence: TGTGCCAGCAGCTTGCAAACAGGGACGTACCAAGAGACCCAGTACTTC.

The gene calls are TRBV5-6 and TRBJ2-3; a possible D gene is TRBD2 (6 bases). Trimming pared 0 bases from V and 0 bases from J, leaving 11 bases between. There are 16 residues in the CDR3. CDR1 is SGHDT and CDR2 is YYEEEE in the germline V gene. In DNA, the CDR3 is TGTGCCAGCAGCTTGGGCGCGCGGGGCAGCACAGATACGCAGTATTTT. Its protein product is CASSLGARGSTDTQYF.

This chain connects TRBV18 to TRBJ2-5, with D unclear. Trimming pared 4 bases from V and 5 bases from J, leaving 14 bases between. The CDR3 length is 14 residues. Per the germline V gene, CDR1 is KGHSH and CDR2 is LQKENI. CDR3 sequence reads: CASSLRPLAETQYF. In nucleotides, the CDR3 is TGTGCCAGCTCACTTCGACCCCTGGCGGAGACCCAGTACTTC.

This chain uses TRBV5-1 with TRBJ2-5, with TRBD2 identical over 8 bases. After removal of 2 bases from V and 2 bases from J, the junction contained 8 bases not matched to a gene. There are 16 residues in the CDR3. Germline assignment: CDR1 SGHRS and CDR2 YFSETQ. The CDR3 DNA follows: TGCGCCAGCAGCTTTTATAGCGGGGTGGGTCAAGAGACCCAGTACTTC. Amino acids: CASSFYSGVGQETQYF.

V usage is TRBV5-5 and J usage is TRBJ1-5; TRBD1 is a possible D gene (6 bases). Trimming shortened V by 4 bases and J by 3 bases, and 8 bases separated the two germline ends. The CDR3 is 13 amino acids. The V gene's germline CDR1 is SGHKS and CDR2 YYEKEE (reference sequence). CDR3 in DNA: TGTGCCAGCAGCCCGGGGGCCAATCAGCCCCAGCATTTT. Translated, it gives CASSPGANQPQHF.

The CDR3 nucleotides are TGTGCCAGCAGTCCTCCTACCGCCGGGACAGGGTATGGCTACACCTTC. Its protein is CASSPPTAGTGYGYTF. The chain couples TRBV28 to TRBJ1-2; TRBD1 agrees at 9 bases. The V gene's germline CDR1 is MDHEN and CDR2 SYDVKM. V gave up 5 bases and J gave up 5 bases; unmatched junction bases: 12. The CDR3 contains 16 residues.

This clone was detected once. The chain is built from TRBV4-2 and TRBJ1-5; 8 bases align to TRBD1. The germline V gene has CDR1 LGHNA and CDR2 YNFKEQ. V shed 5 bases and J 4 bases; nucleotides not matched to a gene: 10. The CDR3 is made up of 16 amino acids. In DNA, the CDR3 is TGTGCCAGCAGCGTTGGAGGACAGGGCATAAATCAGCCCCAGCATTTT. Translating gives CASSVGGQGINQPQHF.

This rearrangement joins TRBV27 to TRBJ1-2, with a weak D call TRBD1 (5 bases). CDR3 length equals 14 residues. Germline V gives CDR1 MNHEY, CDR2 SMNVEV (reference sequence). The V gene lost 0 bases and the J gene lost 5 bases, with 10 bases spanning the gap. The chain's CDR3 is CASSLSGGWYGYTF. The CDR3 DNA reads TGTGCCAGCAGTTTATCCGGGGGGTGGTATGGCTACACCTTC.

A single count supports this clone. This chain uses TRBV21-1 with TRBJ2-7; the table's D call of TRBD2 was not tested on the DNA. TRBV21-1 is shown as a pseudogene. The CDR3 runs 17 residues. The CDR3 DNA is TGTGCCAGCAGCAAAAGGGGGGGCACTAACGGGCACTACGAGCAGTACTTC. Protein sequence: CASSKRGGTNGHYEQYF.

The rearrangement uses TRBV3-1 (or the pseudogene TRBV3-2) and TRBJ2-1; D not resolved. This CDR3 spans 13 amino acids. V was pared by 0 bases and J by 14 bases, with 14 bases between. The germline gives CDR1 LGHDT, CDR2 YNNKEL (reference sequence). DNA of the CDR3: TGTGCCAGCAGCCAAGATGGATTGGGATTTGAGTTCTTC. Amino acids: CASSQDGLGFEFF.

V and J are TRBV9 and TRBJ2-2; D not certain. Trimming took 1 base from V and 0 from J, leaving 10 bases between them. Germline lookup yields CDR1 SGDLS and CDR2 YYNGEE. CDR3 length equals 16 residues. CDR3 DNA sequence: TGTGCCAGCAGCGTACTCGTTGGACCGAACACCGGGGAGCTGTTTTTT. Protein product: CASSVLVGPNTGELFF.

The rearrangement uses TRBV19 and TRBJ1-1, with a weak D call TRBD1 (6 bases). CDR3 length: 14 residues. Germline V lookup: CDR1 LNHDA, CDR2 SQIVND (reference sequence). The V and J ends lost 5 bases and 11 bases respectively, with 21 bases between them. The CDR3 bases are TGTGCCAGTAGTTTCTCCAAGGACAGTCGTTTCGCTTTCTTT. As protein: CASSFSKDSRFAFF.

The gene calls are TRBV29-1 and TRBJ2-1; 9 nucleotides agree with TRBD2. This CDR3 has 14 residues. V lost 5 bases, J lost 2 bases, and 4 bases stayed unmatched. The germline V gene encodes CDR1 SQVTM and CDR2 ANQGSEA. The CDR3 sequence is CSVLAGEPYNEQFF. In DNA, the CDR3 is TGCAGCGTTTTAGCGGGAGAGCCCTACAATGAGCAGTTCTTC.

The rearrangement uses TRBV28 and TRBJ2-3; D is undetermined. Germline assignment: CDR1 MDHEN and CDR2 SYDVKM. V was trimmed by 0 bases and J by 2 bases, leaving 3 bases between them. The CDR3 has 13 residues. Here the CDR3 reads CASSLWDTDTQYF. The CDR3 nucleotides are TGTGCCAGCAGTTTATGGGACACAGATACGCAGTATTTT.

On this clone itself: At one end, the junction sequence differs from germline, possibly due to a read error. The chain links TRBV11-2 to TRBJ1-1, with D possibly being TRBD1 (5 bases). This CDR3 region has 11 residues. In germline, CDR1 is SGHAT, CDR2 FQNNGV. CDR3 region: CASSRDRSRAF. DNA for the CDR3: TGTGCCAGCAGCCGGGACCGAAGTCGCGCCTTT.